This is a list of T cell receptor beta chains from one sample in a study of cytomegalovirus exposure and HLA in healthy donors. Sequencing used immunoSEQ multiplex PCR; TCRdb keeps in-frame clones, though not all of them. The sample records approximately 110,000 clones, about 74% being singletons. The sequenced sample was PBMCs. Receptors originate from a female donor in good health and CMV-seropositive. Both conserved end residues are part of each CDR3.

j_call: TRBJ2-1; v_call: TRBV7-2; cdr3_aa: CASSLTSAAPGNEQFF
j_call: TRBJ2-2; v_call: TRBV19; cdr3_aa: CASSMRRGAGSGELFF
j_call: TRBJ1-1; v_call: TRBV6-6; cdr3_aa: CASSYVQGPEAFF
j_call: TRBJ2-1; v_call: TRBV19; cdr3_aa: CASSVAGGSYNEQFF
j_call: TRBJ2-5; v_call: TRBV11-2; cdr3_aa: CASSKTGVETQYF
j_call: TRBJ2-7; v_call: TRBV21-1; cdr3_aa: CARGSGRDEQYF
j_call: TRBJ1-4; v_call: TRBV5-1; cdr3_aa: CASSLGDFNEKLFF
j_call: TRBJ1-5; v_call: TRBV19; cdr3_aa: CASRRHNQPQHF
j_call: TRBJ2-1; v_call: TRBV19; cdr3_aa: CASRSGGAYNEQFF
j_call: TRBJ2-1; v_call: TRBV25-1; cdr3_aa: CASSQGDGIDEQFF
j_call: TRBJ1-4; v_call: TRBV7-9; cdr3_aa: CASSLNRGLGEKLFF
j_call: TRBJ1-5; v_call: TRBV4-1; cdr3_aa: CASSQERAGVNQPQHF
j_call: TRBJ1-2; v_call: TRBV28; cdr3_aa: CASSLYAGNHYGYTF
j_call: TRBJ2-7; v_call: TRBV5-4; cdr3_aa: CASSRPGQGSGEQYF
j_call: TRBJ1-5; v_call: TRBV7-2; cdr3_aa: CASSLGIRDQPQHF
j_call: TRBJ2-1; v_call: TRBV6-5; cdr3_aa: CASSRTRSSYNEQFF
j_call: TRBJ2-7; v_call: TRBV21-1; cdr3_aa: CASSCRETGSYEQYF
j_call: TRBJ2-1; v_call: TRBV28; cdr3_aa: CASSPPGSSYNEQFF
j_call: TRBJ1-1; v_call: TRBV27; cdr3_aa: CASRLNGRGNTEAFF
j_call: TRBJ1-1; v_call: TRBV19; cdr3_aa: CASTPRRHTEAFF
j_call: TRBJ1-6; v_call: TRBV30; cdr3_aa: CALRVGASYNSPLHF
j_call: TRBJ1-5; v_call: TRBV7-9; cdr3_aa: CASSPRVDQPQHF
j_call: TRBJ2-2; v_call: TRBV6-5; cdr3_aa: CASRMDRHTGELFF
j_call: TRBJ1-5; v_call: TRBV27; cdr3_aa: CASSYSYSNQPQHF
j_call: TRBJ1-1; v_call: TRBV10-2; cdr3_aa: CASSEFGGTAEAFF
j_call: TRBJ2-1; v_call: TRBV10-3; cdr3_aa: CAISESGGVPNNEQFF
j_call: TRBJ2-2; v_call: TRBV5-4; cdr3_aa: CASSFFKGDTGELFF
j_call: TRBJ2-3; v_call: TRBV18; cdr3_aa: CASSPPGADTQYF
j_call: TRBJ1-2; v_call: TRBV5-4; cdr3_aa: CASSRGPTANYGYTF
j_call: TRBJ2-1; v_call: TRBV5-1; cdr3_aa: CASSLFVTGGNNEQFF
j_call: TRBJ2-5; v_call: TRBV29-1; cdr3_aa: CSVEAWQGGRTQYF
j_call: TRBJ1-1; v_call: TRBV4-2; cdr3_aa: CASSPDRDRGPGSTEAFF
j_call: TRBJ2-7; v_call: TRBV9; cdr3_aa: CASSVQATTDYEQYF
j_call: TRBJ1-1; v_call: TRBV28; cdr3_aa: CASSLILSEAFF
j_call: TRBJ1-3; v_call: TRBV13; cdr3_aa: CASSSWRDSGNTIYF
j_call: TRBJ2-1; v_call: TRBV30; cdr3_aa: CAWNVWGLADNEQFF
j_call: TRBJ2-3; v_call: TRBV9; cdr3_aa: CASSYAASGGDDGTQYF
j_call: TRBJ2-2; v_call: TRBV9; cdr3_aa: CASSVMQGPTGELFF
j_call: TRBJ2-7; v_call: TRBV5-1; cdr3_aa: CASSLAAPSHYEQYF
j_call: TRBJ1-2; v_call: TRBV5-6; cdr3_aa: CASSLGRFPSYGYTF
j_call: TRBJ1-5; v_call: TRBV19; cdr3_aa: CASNPTAGVYSNQPQHF
j_call: TRBJ2-1; v_call: TRBV6-1; cdr3_aa: CASSEPGLAGEQFF
j_call: TRBJ2-3; v_call: TRBV5-1; cdr3_aa: CASSYGLAGSTDTQYF
j_call: TRBJ2-2; v_call: TRBV6-6; cdr3_aa: CASSGTSGNTGELFF
j_call: TRBJ1-4; v_call: TRBV7-9; cdr3_aa: CASSLGTGQNEKLFF
j_call: TRBJ2-2; v_call: TRBV2; cdr3_aa: CASSDTGVAGELFF
j_call: TRBJ2-3; v_call: TRBV6-5; cdr3_aa: CASSPAGTDTQYF
j_call: TRBJ1-1; v_call: TRBV6-5; cdr3_aa: CASSYSFLSGNTEAFF
j_call: TRBJ1-1; v_call: TRBV2; cdr3_aa: CASSEAQGALKTEAFF
j_call: TRBJ2-1; v_call: TRBV13; cdr3_aa: CASSLGRSGRAPNEQFF
j_call: TRBJ2-2; v_call: TRBV9; cdr3_aa: CASSKSWAGNTGELFF
j_call: TRBJ2-5; v_call: TRBV18; cdr3_aa: CASSQGVVETQYF
j_call: TRBJ2-3; v_call: TRBV5-1; cdr3_aa: CASSWRGSGGDTDTQYF